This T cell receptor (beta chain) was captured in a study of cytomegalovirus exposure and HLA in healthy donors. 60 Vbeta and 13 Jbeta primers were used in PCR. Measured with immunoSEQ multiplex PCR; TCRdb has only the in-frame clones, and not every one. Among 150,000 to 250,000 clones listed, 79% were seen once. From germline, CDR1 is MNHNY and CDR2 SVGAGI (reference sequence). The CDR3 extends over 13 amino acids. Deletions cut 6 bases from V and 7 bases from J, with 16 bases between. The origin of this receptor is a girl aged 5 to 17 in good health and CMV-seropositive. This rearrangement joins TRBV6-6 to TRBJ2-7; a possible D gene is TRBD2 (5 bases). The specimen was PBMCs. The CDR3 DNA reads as TGTGCCAGCAGCCCAACCCCCCCGGGGGAGCAGTACTTC. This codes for CASSPTPPGEQYF.